This TCR beta chain was retrieved from a study of T cells after yellow fever vaccination. Across the study: Each low-cell-number fraction was prepared by means of SMART-Seq v4 Ultra Low Input. Whole-study findings and limits: Of the clonotypes, a small share occurred in both CD4 and CD8 compartments. Post-booster reappearance was seen for most primary-vaccination clones (96% CD4, around 90% CD8).

Concerning this clonotype itself: Antigen unknown.

The TCR cDNA carried a universal primer site and UMIs from 5'RACE template switching. Each CDR3 protein is one row after TCRdb ran MiXCR on the 5' RACE reads. The data contain a few hundred thousand distinct CDR3 sequences, around 7% of them singletons. Trimming shortened V by 2 bases and J by 0 bases, and 8 bases separated the two germline ends. Germline V gene sequence: CDR1 ENHRY, CDR2 SYGVKD. The CDR3 is 15 amino acids. V gene TRBV10-3 combines with J gene TRBJ2-4; tentative D call: TRBD2 (6 bases). The receptor comes from a man aged 30 to 45 who received the YFV17D yellow fever vaccine. Sequencing used CD4+ T cells sorted from PBMCs, obtained 15 days after the yellow fever booster vaccination. CDR3 DNA: TGTGCCATCAGTGAGGTAGCGGTAGCCAAAAACATTCAGTACTTC. Translation: CAISEVAVAKNIQYF.